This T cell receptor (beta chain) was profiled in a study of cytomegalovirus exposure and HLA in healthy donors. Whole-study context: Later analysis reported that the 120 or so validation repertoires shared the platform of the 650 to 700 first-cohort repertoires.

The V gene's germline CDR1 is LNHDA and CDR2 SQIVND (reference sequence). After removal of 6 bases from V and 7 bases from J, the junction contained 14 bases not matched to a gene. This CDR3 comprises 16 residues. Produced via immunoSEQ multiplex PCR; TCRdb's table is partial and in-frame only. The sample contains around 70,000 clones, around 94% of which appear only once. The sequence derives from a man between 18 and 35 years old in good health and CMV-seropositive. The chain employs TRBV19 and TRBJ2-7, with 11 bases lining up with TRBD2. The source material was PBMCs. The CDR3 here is CASSSGTSGDLGEQYF. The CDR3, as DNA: TGTGCCAGTAGCTCCGGGACTAGCGGAGACCTAGGTGAGCAGTACTTC.